The clone carrying this T cell receptor (beta chain) was counted many times. These data originate in a study of T-cell reconstitution after alpha-beta-depleted transplantation in children. TCRbeta library preparation incorporated unique molecular identifiers. Using its own MiXCR run on the PCR reads, TCRdb lists one record per CDR3 protein. The sample yields about 610,000 distinct CDR3 sequences, 10% seen once. This CDR3 is 14 amino acids long. V shed 2 bases and J shed 1 base, with 8 bases lying between them. Germline assignment: CDR1 ENHRY and CDR2 SYGVKD. The clonotype comes from a human donor who donated a stem cell graft to a child with acute myeloid leukemia. The chain uses TRBV10-3 and TRBJ1-1; D possibly corresponds to TRBD1 (5 bases). Sequencing used PBMCs from the stem cell graft donor, obtained from the stem cell graft. CDR3 amino acids: CAISEGGTNTEAFF. Written as DNA, the CDR3 is TGTGCCATCAGTGAGGGGGGTACGAACACTGAAGCTTTCTTT.